These 10 T cell receptor beta chains came from one sample sequenced in a study of T cell responses to AZD1222 COVID-19 vaccine. Profiling relied on immunoSEQ multiplex PCR, and the TCRdb table lists in-frame clones only, not all of them. The repertoire consists of roughly 110,000 clones, with about 80% occurring once and the leading ten covering roughly 10%. The specimen was peripheral blood, collected on day 0 of AZD1222 vaccination. These TCRs come from an adult in good health.

The V call is TRBV5-1, the J call TRBJ2-5, with D hard to call. V gave up 2 bases and J gave up 1 base, with 9 bases separating them. This CDR3 has 14 residues. The germline gives CDR1 SGHRS, CDR2 YFSETQ. The CDR3 reads CASSLGQSQETQYF. DNA for the CDR3: TGCGCCAGCAGCTTAGGGCAGTCCCAAGAGACCCAGTACTTC.

This rearrangement joins TRBV5-1 to TRBJ2-5; D gene unclear. In germline, CDR1 is SGHRS, CDR2 YFSETQ. The CDR3 has 16 residues. Trimming took off 1 base at V and 1 base at J, with 14 bases between the two ends. The CDR3 spells CASSLMPLSGQETQYF. Written as DNA, the CDR3 is TGCGCCAGCAGCTTGATGCCCCTGTCGGGCCAAGAGACCCAGTACTTC.

V and J are TRBV30 and TRBJ1-6; no reliable D call. Trimming removed 0 bases at V and 10 bases at J, with 13 bases between. This CDR3 is built from 14 residues. Germline CDR1 reads GTSNPN; CDR2 reads SVGIG (reference sequence). CDR3 protein: CAWSVNREWSPLHF. Written as DNA, the CDR3 is TGTGCCTGGAGTGTAAATCGGGAGTGGTCACCCCTCCACTTT.

Concerning this clone: At the DNA level, this CDR3 is encoded by other sequences in the same sample as well. The gene calls are TRBV7-2 and TRBJ2-3, with 10 positions matching TRBD2. This CDR3 has 14 residues. Germline V gives CDR1 SGHTA, CDR2 FQGNSA. Trimming at V came to 6 bases and at J to 1 base, leaving 1 base not matched to a gene. The CDR3 DNA sequence: TGTGCCAGCAGTCTAGCGGGGGGCACAGATACGCAGTATTTT. Protein: CASSLAGGTDTQYF.

There are a few counts of this clone. This chain connects TRBV19 to TRBJ2-7; 10 nucleotides agree with TRBD1. The CDR3 runs to 14 residues. Trimming cost V 10 bases and J 5 bases; bases outside gene matches: 11. Germline assignment: CDR1 LNHDA and CDR2 SQIVND (reference sequence). The CDR3: CATMTGGADHEQYF. In DNA form, the CDR3 reads TGTGCCACCATGACAGGGGGCGCGGACCACGAGCAGTACTTC.

The chain is built from TRBV7-3 and TRBJ1-2, with TRBD1 matching over 10 bases. Trimming removed 0 bases from V and 5 bases from J; junction bases left unmatched: 3. CDR3 size: 15 residues. CDR1 and CDR2 from the germline V gene are SGHTA and FQGTGA. CDR3 amino acids: CASSLTGQGIYGYTF. CDR3 bases: TGTGCCAGCAGCTTAACGGGACAGGGGATATATGGCTACACCTTC.

A note on this clone: Other nucleotide sequences in the sample specify the same CDR3. The chain combines TRBV2 with TRBJ2-7; D is possibly TRBD1 or TRBD2 (5 bases each). The V and J ends lost 6 bases and 0 bases respectively, with 9 bases between them. Germline V gives CDR1 SNHLY, CDR2 FYNNEI. The CDR3 covers 13 residues. The CDR3 bases are TGTGCCAGCAGAGGGACCTTCTCCTACGAGCAGTACTTC. This codes for CASRGTFSYEQYF.

V gene TRBV5-1 combines with J gene TRBJ2-2; D is unclear. Trimming removed 2 bases at V and 2 bases at J, with 4 bases between. The CDR3 runs to 13 residues. CDR1 is SGHRS and CDR2 is YFSETQ in the germline V gene. The CDR3 sequence: CASSFGNTGELFF. In DNA form, the CDR3 reads TGCGCCAGCAGCTTTGGCAACACCGGGGAGCTGTTTTTT.

The chain carries TRBV28 and TRBJ2-7; no reliable D call. The CDR3 consists of 11 residues. The V end lost 5 bases, the J end lost 3 bases, and 5 bases lay between the germline ends. The germline V gene encodes CDR1 MDHEN and CDR2 SYDVKM. The CDR3 DNA reads as TGTGCCAGCAGTAGTTACTACGAGCAGTACTTC. Its translation is CASSSYYEQYF.

The rearrangement joins TRBV19 to TRBJ1-1, with D possibly matching TRBD1 (6 bases). CDR1 and CDR2 from the germline V gene are LNHDA and SQIVND (reference sequence). The CDR3 has 13 amino acids. V lost 6 bases and J lost 4, with 12 bases in between. In DNA form, the CDR3 reads TGTGCCAGTAGATCCGAGGGGGGCACTGAAGCTTTCTTT. Its translation is CASRSEGGTEAFF. The full variable domain, completed using reference TRBV19 and TRBJ1-1, is DGGITQSPKYLFRKEGQNVTLSCEQNLNHDAMYWYRQDPGQGLRLIYYSQIVNDFQKGDIAEGYSVSREKKESFPLTVTSAQKNPTAFYLCASRSEGGTEAFFGQGTRLTVV.